The 28 T cell receptor beta chains below were found in one sample sequenced in a study of PD-1 blockade in classical Hodgkin lymphoma. Time point described: cycle 4 day 1 (C4D1), after six to seven weeks of nivolumab. All the patients suffered relapse after autologous stem cell transplantation, and brentuximab vedotin exposure differed. The method was immunoSEQ multiplex PCR; TCRdb's version includes in-frame clones alone and lacks a portion of them. The table has 20,000 to 25,000 clones, over 60% seen once. Source: peripheral blood mononuclear cells (PBMCs), taken before the fourth cycle of nivolumab. Source of these receptors: a human donor with classical Hodgkin lymphoma.

This clone showed up just once. The J gene is TRBJ2-1, the V gene TRBV7-2, with 8 bases fitting TRBD1. The length of the CDR3 is 15 residues. Germline V gene lookup returns CDR1 SGHTA and CDR2 FQGNSA. With 2 bases clipped from V and 4 bases from J, the junction kept 4 bases outside the gene matches. CDR3 residues: CASSLQGAPYNEQFF. CDR3 coding DNA: TGTGCCAGCAGCTTACAGGGGGCCCCTTACAATGAGCAGTTCTTC.

This chain links TRBV4-3 with TRBJ2-3; 10 bases fit TRBD2. Trimming took 4 bases from V and 3 from J; bases not matched to a gene: 7. The CDR3 length is 16 residues. Germline-derived CDR1 and CDR2 are LGHNA and YSLEER. CDR3 coding DNA: TGCGCCAGCAGCCGTATAGCGGGGGGTGGTACAGATACGCAGTATTTT. Translating gives CASSRIAGGGTDTQYF.

This rearrangement joins TRBV5-1 to TRBJ2-1; D tentatively reads TRBD1 or TRBD2 (5 bases each). The CDR3 is 16 residues long. Trimming stripped 4 bases from V and 3 bases from J, with 17 bases between. Per the germline V gene, CDR1 is SGHRS and CDR2 is YFSETQ. CDR3 in DNA: TGCGCCAGCAGCCCGGGACCCGAAGGTATCTACAATGAGCAGTTCTTC. Protein product: CASSPGPEGIYNEQFF.

The chain recombines TRBV15 with TRBJ1-2; D not resolved. Trimming cost V 4 bases and J 3 bases, with 21 bases left between them. CDR1 is LNHNV and CDR2 is YYDKDF in the germline V gene (reference sequence). The CDR3 totals 17 residues. CDR3 residues: CATSKGRSPKLDYGYTF. The CDR3 DNA reads as TGTGCCACCAGCAAAGGGAGAAGTCCTAAGCTCGACTATGGCTACACCTTC.

The rearrangement joins TRBV7-2 to TRBJ2-3; weak D call: TRBD2 (6 bases). Germline CDR1 SGHTA, CDR2 FQGNSA. The CDR3 contains 15 residues. The V and J ends lost 0 bases and 9 bases respectively, with 16 bases between them. CDR3 DNA sequence: TGTGCCAGCAGCTTAGCGCCCGGGAGAAGCAACACGCAGTATTTT. This translates into CASSLAPGRSNTQYF. The full variable domain, rest sourced from reference TRBV7-2 and TRBJ2-3, is GAGVSQSPSNKVTEKGKDVELRCDPISGHTALYWYRQSLGQGLEFLIYFQGNSAPDKSGLPSDRFSAERTGGSVSTLTIQRTQQEDSAVYLCASSLAPGRSNTQYFGPGTRLTVL.

This clone was counted between two and nine times. Distinct nucleotide sequences in the sample also encode this CDR3. J is TRBJ1-6 and V is TRBV6-1; D uncertain. This CDR3 comprises 14 residues. The germline V gene has CDR1 MNHNS and CDR2 SASEGT. Trimming stripped 0 bases from V and 9 bases from J, with 9 bases between. The CDR3 DNA is TGTGCCAGCAGTGAAGCCTCTTTATCTTCACCCCTCCACTTT. This gives the protein CASSEASLSSPLHF.

The V and J genes are TRBV18 and TRBJ1-6; the D is unclear. V was pared by 3 bases and J by 7 bases, with 10 bases between. The CDR3 length is 14 residues. CDR1 KGHSH and CDR2 LQKENI come from the germline V gene. CDR3 in DNA: TGTGCCAGCTCACCTAGAACGAACAATTCACCCCTCCACTTT. It encodes CASSPRTNNSPLHF.

This chain links TRBV2 with TRBJ1-5; D unclear. Trimming took off 3 bases at V and 4 bases at J, with 13 bases between the two ends. The CDR3 spans 15 residues. From germline, CDR1 is SNHLY and CDR2 FYNNEI. The CDR3: CASSDLGRQNQPQHF. The CDR3 nucleotides read TGTGCCAGCAGTGATCTTGGACGGCAGAATCAGCCCCAGCATTTT.

The V and J genes are TRBV7-9 and TRBJ1-1, with no clear D. With 6 bases removed from V and 4 bases from J, the gap between germline ends came to 18 bases. Germline CDR1 and CDR2: SEHNR and FQNEAQ (reference sequence). CDR3 length: 15 residues. In DNA form, the CDR3 reads TGTGCCAGCAGTCTCGGGTCTCATTCGGGCACTGAAGCTTTCTTT. Translating gives CASSLGSHSGTEAFF.

This chain connects TRBV6-6 to TRBJ2-1; TRBD1 matches at 8 bases. Germline CDR1 and CDR2: MNHNY and SVGAGI (reference sequence). The length of the CDR3 is 15 residues. Unmatched junction bases numbered 8, after V lost 6 bases and J lost 4 bases. CDR3 residues: CASSPQQGAYNEQFF. CDR3 bases: TGTGCCAGCAGCCCTCAGCAGGGGGCATACAATGAGCAGTTCTTC.

The V call is TRBV7-2, the J call TRBJ2-3; D is perhaps TRBD1 (5 bases). The length of the CDR3 is 13 residues. CDR1 and CDR2 (germline): SGHTA, FQGNSA. V was shortened by 4 bases and J by 4 bases, with 9 bases between the two germline ends. In DNA form, the CDR3 reads TGTGCCAGCAGCTCCCAGGGTGCAGATACGCAGTATTTT. This encodes CASSSQGADTQYF. Based on the CDR3 plus reference TRBV7-2 and TRBJ2-3, the full variable domain is GAGVSQSPSNKVTEKGKDVELRCDPISGHTALYWYRQSLGQGLEFLIYFQGNSAPDKSGLPSDRFSAERTGGSVSTLTIQRTQQEDSAVYLCASSSQGADTQYFGPGTRLTVL.

The chain joins TRBV27 to TRBJ2-2; D is uncertain. The length of the CDR3 is 14 residues. The V gene's germline CDR1 is MNHEY and CDR2 SMNVEV (reference sequence). Trimming stripped 3 bases from V and 4 bases from J, with 9 bases between. The DNA for the CDR3 is TGTGCCAGCAGTTTTTGGCAGACCACCGGGGAGCTGTTTTTT. Protein product: CASSFWQTTGELFF.

This rearrangement joins TRBV19 to TRBJ2-1, with 8 bases matching TRBD2. V gave up 0 bases and J gave up 5 bases; unmatched junction bases: 3. Germline V gene data show CDR1 as LNHDA and CDR2 as SQIVND (reference sequence). This CDR3 is built from 15 residues. The CDR3 reads CASSIDWTSHNEQFF. Written as DNA, the CDR3 is TGTGCCAGTAGTATAGATTGGACTAGCCACAATGAGCAGTTCTTC.

The chain employs TRBV4-2 and TRBJ2-1; 12 nucleotides match TRBD2. The CDR3 covers 16 residues. Germline CDR1 reads LGHNA; CDR2 reads YNFKEQ. Trimming at V came to 0 bases and at J to 8 bases, leaving 5 bases not matched to a gene. This CDR3 is CASSQEASGRADEQFF. CDR3 sequence (DNA): TGTGCCAGCAGCCAAGAGGCTAGCGGGAGGGCAGATGAGCAGTTCTTC.

V usage is TRBV27 and J usage is TRBJ2-3, with a tentative D call TRBD1 (6 bases). Per the germline V gene, CDR1 is MNHEY and CDR2 is SMNVEV (reference sequence). This CDR3 spans 15 amino acids. V lost 2 bases, J lost 1 base, and 10 bases lay in between. CDR3 nucleotide sequence: TGTGCCAGCAGTTTAAACAGGGCTGGCACAGATACGCAGTATTTT. Protein product: CASSLNRAGTDTQYF.

This clone has a handful of counts. The V gene is TRBV27, the J gene TRBJ2-3; TRBD2 might be the D (6 bases). The CDR3 totals 14 residues. Germline V gene lookup returns CDR1 MNHEY and CDR2 SMNVEV (reference sequence). V gave up 0 bases and J gave up 10 bases, with 14 bases separating them. The CDR3 is CASSLSTSSTAQYF. The CDR3 nucleotides are TGTGCCAGCAGTTTATCGACTAGTTCAACGGCGCAGTATTTT.

In its sample, this clone was seen a few times. Different DNA sequences within this sample yield the same CDR3. The gene calls are TRBV28 and TRBJ1-2; TRBD1 is a possible D gene (5 bases). Trimming stripped 3 bases from V and 8 bases from J, with 10 bases between. Germline lookup yields CDR1 MDHEN and CDR2 SYDVKM. The CDR3 extends over 12 amino acids. The CDR3 nucleotides are TGTGCCAGCAGTTTCGGGGGATCCGGCTACACCTTC. Residues: CASSFGGSGYTF.

This chain links TRBV6-4 with TRBJ2-7; 13 nucleotides align to TRBD2. The CDR3 extends over 24 amino acids. Germline V gene data show CDR1 as MRHNA and CDR2 as SNTAGT. After removal of 2 bases from V and 1 base from J, the junction contained 26 bases not matched to a gene. The DNA for the CDR3 is TGTGCCAGCAGTGACCACCGGACAGACCGCTGGACTAGCGGGGGAAGAGGAGTGTCCTACGAGCAGTACTTC. It yields the protein CASSDHRTDRWTSGGRGVSYEQYF.

The genes are TRBV18 and TRBJ1-1; unclear D gene. Trimming took off 3 bases at V and 0 bases at J, with 11 bases between the two ends. The CDR3 has 15 amino acids. Germline V gene lookup returns CDR1 KGHSH and CDR2 LQKENI. The CDR3 here is CASSPRTGLNTEAFF. The CDR3 DNA follows: TGTGCCAGCTCACCGCGGACCGGTTTGAACACTGAAGCTTTCTTT.

The J gene is TRBJ1-1, the V gene TRBV28; D call uncertain. Germline V gene data show CDR1 as MDHEN and CDR2 as SYDVKM. V shed 3 bases and J shed 4 bases, with 6 bases lying between them. The CDR3 has 12 amino acids. CDR3 region: CASSFVITEAFF. The CDR3, as DNA: TGTGCCAGCAGTTTTGTTATCACTGAAGCTTTCTTT.

The chain recombines TRBV9 with TRBJ1-1, with D unclear. The germline V and J ends were trimmed by 5 bases and 5 bases, with 13 bases remaining between them. CDR3 length: 13 amino acids. Germline CDR1 is SGDLS and CDR2 is YYNGEE. This CDR3 is CASSRRVGTEAFF. The CDR3 DNA reads as TGTGCCAGCAGTCGGAGGGTTGGGACTGAAGCTTTCTTT. The full variable domain, completed using reference TRBV9 and TRBJ1-1, is DSGVTQTPKHLITATGQRVTLRCSPRSGDLSVYWYQQSLDQGLQFLIQYYNGEERAKGNILERFSAQQFPDLHSELNLSSLELGDSALYFCASSRRVGTEAFFGQGTRLTVV.

The V gene is TRBV7-9, the J gene TRBJ1-4, with TRBD1 as a possible D gene (5 bases). With 5 bases removed from V and 8 bases from J, the gap between germline ends came to 18 bases. CDR1 is SEHNR and CDR2 is FQNEAQ in the germline V gene (reference sequence). The CDR3 consists of 15 residues. DNA of the CDR3: TGTGCCAGCAGCCTACCTTGGGACGGGGCGGAAAAACTGTTTTTT. Its protein is CASSLPWDGAEKLFF.

This clone has just a few counts. The rearrangement joins TRBV4-3 to TRBJ2-7; TRBD2 matches at 14 bases. The CDR3 is 18 amino acids. V trimming: 0 bases; J trimming: 1 base; junction bases outside the gene matches: 5. Germline V CDR1 and CDR2: LGHNA, YSLEER. DNA of the CDR3: TGCGCCAGCAGCCAAGATAGACTAGCGGGGGGGCTATCCTACGAGCAGTACTTC. Residues: CASSQDRLAGGLSYEQYF.

Here the CDR3 DNA reads TGTGCCAGCAGCCCACAGGGGGTTGGTGAAAAACTGTTTTTT. Protein sequence: CASSPQGVGEKLFF. V usage is TRBV7-2 and J usage is TRBJ1-4, with 8 bases matching TRBD1. This CDR3 is built from 14 residues. CDR1 is SGHTA and CDR2 is FQGNSA in the germline V gene. The ends lost 5 bases at V and 7 bases at J; junction bases unmatched: 6.

J is TRBJ2-1 and V is TRBV7-9; D might be TRBD2 (6 bases). CDR1 is SEHNR and CDR2 is FQNEAQ in the germline V gene (reference sequence). V lost 4 bases to trimming and J lost 2 bases, with 9 bases between them. The CDR3 contains 14 residues. The CDR3 loop is CASSSGGAYNEQFF. DNA for the CDR3: TGTGCCAGCAGCTCAGGAGGGGCCTACAATGAGCAGTTCTTC.

V is TRBV30 and J is TRBJ2-2, with D tentatively TRBD1 or TRBD2 (5 bases each). With 0 bases removed from V and 4 bases from J, the gap between germline ends came to 18 bases. CDR1 GTSNPN and CDR2 SVGIG come from the germline V gene (reference sequence). The CDR3 spans 17 residues. CDR3 DNA: TGTGCCTGGAGTGTCAAGGGGCCTAGCTGGGGCACCGGGGAGCTGTTTTTT. This gives the protein CAWSVKGPSWGTGELFF.

V usage is TRBV4-2 and J usage is TRBJ2-1, with 9 bases fitting TRBD2. The ends lost 0 bases at V and 5 bases at J; junction bases unmatched: 17. Looked up from germline, CDR1 is LGHNA and CDR2 is YNFKEQ. The CDR3 extends over 20 amino acids. The CDR3: CASSQDRRNSGGGGHNEQFF. CDR3 DNA: TGTGCCAGCAGCCAAGATAGGCGAAATAGCGGGGGCGGGGGCCACAATGAGCAGTTCTTC.

The V and J genes are TRBV6-6 and TRBJ1-2; 9 bases match TRBD1. The CDR3 extends over 14 amino acids. Germline lookup yields CDR1 MNHNY and CDR2 SVGAGI (reference sequence). After removal of 4 bases from V and 2 bases from J, the junction contained 2 bases not matched to a gene. The CDR3 nucleotides are TGTGCCAGCAGTTCCGGACAGGGGAACTATGGCTACACCTTC. Its translation is CASSSGQGNYGYTF.